By share of the sample, the clone carrying this T cell receptor (beta chain) is medium-sized. These data are taken from a study of cytotoxic CD8 clonotypes in ibrutinib-treated CLL. Study context: The study included 11 relapsed/refractory and roughly 15 treatment-naive patients; about 17 had IGHV unmutated disease. Among the samples, the mean was roughly 260,000 productive templates and about 94,000 productive rearrangements.

The CDR3 loop spans 15 amino acids. Germline V CDR1 and CDR2: LGHNA, YNFKEQ. Trimming removed 0 bases at V and 0 bases at J, with 9 bases between. Generated by immunoSEQ multiplex PCR, the TCRdb table keeps only in-frame clones and is missing some. The sample consists of 90,000 to 100,000 clones, around four fifths of them appearing once. This clonotype originated in a human donor with chronic lymphocytic leukemia. This sample comprised PBMCs, obtained after 12 months of ibrutinib treatment. The V gene is TRBV4-2, the J gene TRBJ2-7; TRBD1 might be the D (6 bases). CDR3: CASSQDQDSSYEQYF. The CDR3 bases are TGTGCCAGCAGCCAAGATCAGGACAGCTCCTACGAGCAGTACTTC.